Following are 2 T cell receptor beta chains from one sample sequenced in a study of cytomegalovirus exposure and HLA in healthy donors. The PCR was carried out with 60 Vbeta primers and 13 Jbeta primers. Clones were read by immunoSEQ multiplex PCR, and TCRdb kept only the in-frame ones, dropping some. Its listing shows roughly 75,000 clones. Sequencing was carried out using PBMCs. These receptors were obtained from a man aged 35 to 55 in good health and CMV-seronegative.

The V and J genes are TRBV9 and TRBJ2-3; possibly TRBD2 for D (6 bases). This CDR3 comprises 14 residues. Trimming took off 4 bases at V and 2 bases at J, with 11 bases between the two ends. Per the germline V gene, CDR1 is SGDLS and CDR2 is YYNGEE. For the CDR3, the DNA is TGTGCCAGCAGCCCAGCGGGCTACACAGATACGCAGTATTTT. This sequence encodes CASSPAGYTDTQYF.

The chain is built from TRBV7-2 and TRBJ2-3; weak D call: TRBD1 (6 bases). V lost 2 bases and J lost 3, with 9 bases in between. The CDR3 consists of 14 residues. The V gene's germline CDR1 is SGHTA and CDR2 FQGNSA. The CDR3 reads CASSLFRGTDTQYF. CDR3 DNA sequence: TGTGCCAGCAGCTTATTCAGGGGTACAGATACGCAGTATTTT.